This T cell receptor (beta chain) was observed in a study of high-grade serous ovarian cancer treatment subgroups. As for the study in general: Samples averaged approximately 14,000 reads and about 7,100 unique TCR beta rearrangements.

Libraries were prepared by immunoSEQ multiplex PCR; TCRdb keeps only in-frame clonotypes and omits some of them. The data contain more than 35,000 clones, 79% of them singletons. The tumor samples were collected prior to definitive surgery or chemotherapy. Study-level results: Only CDR3 was analyzed; CDR1 and CDR2 were not. Different patients shared almost no repertoire; same-patient tumors shared 0.11 to 0.79.

Of note for this clone: What it binds is unknown.

Germline CDR1 and CDR2: LGHNA and YSLEER. The CDR3 sequence is 16 residues long. With 7 bases removed from V and 3 bases from J, the gap between germline ends came to 21 bases. Sequencing was performed on tumor tissue. The rearrangement uses TRBV4-3 and TRBJ1-1; weak D call: TRBD1 (6 bases). This TCR was sampled from a human donor with high-grade serous ovarian cancer. CDR3 coding DNA: TGCGCCAGCAAAGGGGGGCAGGGGAGGGGAGACACTGAAGCTTTCTTT. It yields the protein CASKGGQGRGDTEAFF.